The next 25 T cell receptor beta chains were all read from a single sample in a study of PD-L1 blockade in urothelial cancer listed by TCRdb under 2017. Library construction relied on the immunoSEQ multiplex PCR assay. In TCRdb, the immuneACCESS table is reduced to in-frame sequences with V and J assigned. These tables do not hold every clone; where another copy was compared, an unresolved V gene accounts for under half, and the others remain unexplained. This sample holds tens of thousands of clones; about 80% were observed only once. The ten largest clonotypes hold roughly 2.6% of the sample. The specimen comprised PBMCs, sampled around atezolizumab (anti-PD-L1) treatment. Receptor source: a man aged 70-80 years with urothelial cancer.

The chain couples TRBV5-8 to TRBJ1-3, with D possibly being TRBD1 (5 bases). V was cut by 3 bases and J by 0 bases, with 19 bases left in between. The germline gives CDR1 SGHTS, CDR2 YDEGEE. The CDR3 is 18 amino acids. The CDR3 DNA sequence: TGTGCCAGCAGCTGGGGGGGTCCGAGGATCTCCTCTGGAAACACCATATATTTT. Encoded protein: CASSWGGPRISSGNTIYF. Drawing the rest from reference TRBV5-8 and TRBJ1-3, the complete variable domain is EAGVTQSPTHLIKTRGQQATLRCSPISGHTSVYWYQQALGLGLQFLLWYDEGEERNRGNFPPRFSGRQFPNYSSELNVNALELEDSALYLCASSWGGPRISSGNTIYFGEGSWLTVV.

Concerning this clone: One end of the junction does not line up with germline, which may come from a read error. The rearrangement uses TRBV6-5 and TRBJ2-7; maybe TRBD2 (5 bases). CDR1 and CDR2 (germline): MNHEY, SVGAGI. This CDR3 contains 15 residues. In DNA form, the CDR3 reads TGTGCCTGCAGTCCCCGCAGGACTCAAGACTACGAGCAGTACTTC. It specifies CACSPRRTQDYEQYF.

The chain is built from TRBV30 and TRBJ2-2, with D perhaps TRBD2 (6 bases). Germline CDR1 is GTSNPN and CDR2 is SVGIG (reference sequence). The V end lost 6 bases, the J end lost 5 bases, and 13 bases lay between the germline ends. The CDR3 covers 13 residues. The CDR3 DNA is TGTGCCTGTGGGACTTCCCGAACCGGGGAGCTGTTTTTT. Translated: CACGTSRTGELFF.

The CDR3 DNA is TGTGCCAGCAGTTTATCTGCGGGGGTTCAGCCCCAGCATTTT. Amino acid sequence: CASSLSAGVQPQHF. The rearrangement joins TRBV27 to TRBJ1-5; tentatively, D is TRBD1 (5 bases). V shed 0 bases and J shed 6 bases, with 9 bases lying between them. The CDR3 has 14 residues. Germline values: CDR1 MNHEY, CDR2 SMNVEV (reference sequence).

This clone was counted once. The chain has TRBV6-1 and TRBJ2-1; no clear D. The CDR3 covers 12 residues. V lost 6 bases and J lost 5, with 8 bases in between. Per the germline V gene, CDR1 is MNHNS and CDR2 is SASEGT. This chain's CDR3 is CASRASDNEQFF. CDR3 DNA: TGTGCCAGCAGGGCTTCAGACAATGAGCAGTTCTTC.

This clone was recorded only once. This sequence joins TRBV4-3 and TRBJ2-7; D is possibly TRBD2 (6 bases). The CDR3 covers 18 residues. The germline gives CDR1 LGHNA, CDR2 YSLEER. The V and J ends lost 0 bases and 1 base respectively, with 19 bases between them. The CDR3 nucleotides are TGCGCCAGCAGCCAAGAGGGAGGTATTATGGGCTCTTCCTACGAGCAGTACTTC. This codes for CASSQEGGIMGSSYEQYF.

This clone showed up just once. The chain combines TRBV6-5 with TRBJ1-2; TRBD1 might be the D (5 bases). CDR3 length: 12 residues. V lost 10 bases to trimming and J lost 0 bases, with 9 bases between them. Germline V gene data show CDR1 as MNHEY and CDR2 as SVGAGI. The CDR3 is CATMDTNYGYTF. In nucleotides, the CDR3 is TGTGCCACCATGGACACTAACTATGGCTACACCTTC.

J is TRBJ2-1 and V is TRBV28; tentative D call: TRBD1 (6 bases). The CDR3 spans 14 residues. Germline CDR1 and CDR2: MDHEN and SYDVKM. Trimming shortened V by 2 bases and J by 6 bases, and 11 bases separated the two germline ends. In DNA form, the CDR3 reads TGTGCCAGCAGTTTACCCAGACAGGTCAATGAGCAGTTCTTC. Protein sequence: CASSLPRQVNEQFF.

This chain joins TRBV7-2 and TRBJ2-2; D is perhaps TRBD1 (5 bases). This CDR3 has 15 amino acids. The V and J ends lost 4 bases and 5 bases respectively, with 14 bases between them. Germline CDR1 SGHTA, CDR2 FQGNSA. The CDR3 is CASSSLTETTGELFF. In nucleotides, the CDR3 is TGTGCCAGCAGCTCACTGACAGAAACAACCGGGGAGCTGTTTTTT.

The CDR3 here is CASSEGGGTDTQYF. The DNA of the CDR3 is TGCGCCAGCAGCGAAGGGGGAGGCACAGATACGCAGTATTTT. The chain joins TRBV5-1 to TRBJ2-3, with a weak D call TRBD1 (6 bases). The V gene's germline CDR1 is SGHRS and CDR2 YFSETQ. Trimming cost V 4 bases and J 1 base, with 10 bases left between them. This CDR3 is 14 amino acids long.

The J gene is TRBJ2-4, the V gene TRBV27, with 7 bases lining up with TRBD1. The CDR3 runs 15 residues. The V and J ends lost 6 bases and 7 bases, in that order; junction bases with no gene match: 12. Germline CDR1 MNHEY, CDR2 SMNVEV (reference sequence). As DNA, the CDR3 is TGTGCCAGCAGCCCGACAGGGACCTTTCGGAACATTCAGTACTTC. Translation gives CASSPTGTFRNIQYF.

The chain has TRBV29-1 and TRBJ2-5; the D gene is possibly TRBD2 (7 bases). The germline V gene has CDR1 SQVTM and CDR2 ANQGSEA. Trimming pared 7 bases from V and 5 bases from J, leaving 17 bases between. The CDR3 consists of 13 residues. CDR3 loop: CSAQGGGDETQYF. In nucleotides, the CDR3 is TGCAGCGCCCAGGGCGGGGGCGACGAGACCCAGTACTTC. Full variable domain (rest looked up from reference TRBV29-1 and TRBJ2-5): SAVISQKPSRDICQRGTSLTIQCQVDSQVTMMFWYRQQPGQSLTLIATANQGSEATYESGFVIDKFPISRPNLTFSTLTVSNMSPEDSSIYLCSAQGGGDETQYFGPGTRLLVL.

This clone was observed a handful of times. V is TRBV6-5 and J is TRBJ2-2; 7 bases agree with TRBD2. This CDR3 has 15 amino acids. CDR1 and CDR2 (germline): MNHEY, SVGAGI. Trimming cost V 0 bases and J 4 bases; bases outside gene matches: 2. The CDR3 is CASSYSGRGTGELFF. The CDR3 nucleotides are TGTGCCAGCAGTTACTCGGGGAGGGGCACCGGGGAGCTGTTTTTT.

The gene calls are TRBV27 and TRBJ1-2; D perhaps matches TRBD1 (6 bases). Germline lookup yields CDR1 MNHEY and CDR2 SMNVEV (reference sequence). The ends were cut back, 4 bases at V and 4 bases at J, with 10 bases in the middle. The CDR3 covers 13 residues. In nucleotides, the CDR3 is TGTGCCAGCAGTTGGCAGGGGACCTATGGCTACACCTTC. Its translation is CASSWQGTYGYTF.

The V call is TRBV10-3, the J call TRBJ2-3; D is ambiguous. There are 13 residues in the CDR3. Trimming pared 3 bases from V and 2 bases from J, leaving 6 bases between. Per germline, CDR1 ENHRY and CDR2 SYGVKD. The CDR3 DNA is TGTGCCATCAGTGACAGAACCACAGATACGCAGTATTTT. This translates into CAISDRTTDTQYF.

The rearrangement joins TRBV2 to TRBJ2-2; tentative D call: TRBD2 (6 bases). CDR3 length: 14 amino acids. Germline loops: CDR1 SNHLY, CDR2 FYNNEI. Trimming removed 8 bases at V and 1 base at J, with 11 bases between. The CDR3 DNA sequence: TGTGCCAGCTCCCGGGAGCGGAACACCGGGGAGCTGTTTTTT. This codes for CASSRERNTGELFF.

On this clone: Germline and junction disagree at one end, which may indicate a read error. The rearrangement joins TRBV7-9 to TRBJ2-7; D ambiguous. The CDR3 loop spans 11 amino acids. Per germline, CDR1 SEHNR and CDR2 FQNEAQ (reference sequence). DNA for the CDR3: TGTGCCAGCAGCTTCGCCGACTGGATCCTCTTC. It translates to CASSFADWILF.

The chain has TRBV5-4 and TRBJ2-1; D is possibly TRBD1 (5 bases). This CDR3 has 15 residues. V was clipped by 0 bases and J by 7 bases, with 14 bases between them. Per germline, CDR1 SGHNT and CDR2 YYREEE (reference sequence). The CDR3 sequence is CASSLGTPLGNEQFF. The CDR3 coding sequence is TGTGCCAGCAGCTTGGGGACACCTCTAGGGAATGAGCAGTTCTTC.

The CDR3 DNA is TGTGCCAGCTCACCCCCCCACAACCCCTACGAGCAGTACTTC. Its protein is CASSPPHNPYEQYF. The gene calls are TRBV18 and TRBJ2-7; D not resolved. Germline V lookup: CDR1 KGHSH, CDR2 LQKENI. This CDR3 spans 14 amino acids. The ends were cut back, 3 bases at V and 2 bases at J, with 11 bases in the middle.

V usage is TRBV4-3 and J usage is TRBJ1-1, with D uncertain. Germline V CDR1 and CDR2: LGHNA, YSLEER. The V and J ends lost 0 bases and 0 bases respectively, with 8 bases between them. The CDR3 contains 15 residues. In DNA form, the CDR3 reads TGCGCCAGCAGCCAAGATACTAAGATGAACACTGAAGCTTTCTTT. This codes for CASSQDTKMNTEAFF.

The chain joins TRBV4-1 to TRBJ1-1, with D unclear. CDR3 length equals 16 residues. Germline lookup yields CDR1 MGHRA and CDR2 YSYEKL. V lost 0 bases and J lost 3, with 14 bases in between. The CDR3 nucleotides are TGCGCCAGCAGCCAAGATAAGAGGGAATTGGACACTGAAGCTTTCTTT. Protein sequence: CASSQDKRELDTEAFF.

The sample holds one count of this clone. J is TRBJ2-7 and V is TRBV4-1; D gene unclear. The CDR3 sequence is 13 residues long. Germline assignment: CDR1 MGHRA and CDR2 YSYEKL. Trimming cost V 3 bases and J 2 bases, with 8 bases left between them. The CDR3: CASSHGGTYEQYF. In DNA form, the CDR3 reads TGCGCCAGCAGCCATGGCGGCACCTACGAGCAGTACTTC.

The rearrangement joins TRBV5-1 to TRBJ2-2, with 16 nucleotides matching TRBD2. V lost 3 bases to trimming and J lost 6 bases; unmatched junction nucleotides: 2. The CDR3 runs to 16 residues. The V gene's germline CDR1 is SGHRS and CDR2 YFSETQ. The CDR3 coding sequence is TGCGCCAGCAGCTCGGGACTAGCGGGAGGGGCCGGGGAGCTGTTTTTT. The encoded protein is CASSSGLAGGAGELFF.

The rearrangement joins TRBV2 to TRBJ2-3, with TRBD1 matching 10 bases. The CDR3 runs to 15 residues. V shed 6 bases and J 0 bases; nucleotides not matched to a gene: 3. Germline CDR1 SNHLY, CDR2 FYNNEI. CDR3 DNA: TGTGCCAGCAGCGGGGGACAGGGGAGCACAGATACGCAGTATTTT. Amino acids: CASSGGQGSTDTQYF.

The rearrangement links TRBV5-1 to TRBJ2-7, with D possibly TRBD1 on 6 matching bases. CDR3 length equals 13 residues. CDR1 is SGHRS, CDR2 YFSETQ, per germline. V lost 5 bases, J lost 9 bases, and 18 bases lay in between. The CDR3 region is CASRPDRNLVQYF. In DNA, the CDR3 is TGCGCCAGCAGACCCGACAGGAATCTCGTGCAGTACTTC.